The present entry profiles one TCR beta chain with its context. Sample time point: blood from clinic visit 5 months post-surgery; TSC patient then seizure free. Only cases whose brain tissue showed the highest T cell transcript signatures were sequenced. Before surgery, patients took at least one anti-epileptic drug. Sequencing used immunoSEQ multiplex PCR; TCRdb keeps in-frame clones, though not all of them. The profile shows hundreds of thousands of clones, roughly 92% of them singletons. Germline V CDR1 and CDR2: SGHTS, YDEGEE. V was clipped by 4 bases and J by 4 bases, with 30 bases between them. This CDR3 has 20 amino acids. This specimen belongs to a study of brain T cells in children with intractable seizures.

This TCR was sampled from a boy under three years old with tuberous sclerosis and intractable seizures. The chain recombines TRBV5-8 with TRBJ2-1, with D tentatively TRBD2 (8 bases). Source: peripheral blood, taken 4 to 5 months after surgery. The CDR3 nucleotides are TGTGCCAGCAGCGAGAATGTAGGGACAGCGATAAGCGGGGGTTACAATGAGCAGTTCTTC. It encodes CASSENVGTAISGGYNEQFF.